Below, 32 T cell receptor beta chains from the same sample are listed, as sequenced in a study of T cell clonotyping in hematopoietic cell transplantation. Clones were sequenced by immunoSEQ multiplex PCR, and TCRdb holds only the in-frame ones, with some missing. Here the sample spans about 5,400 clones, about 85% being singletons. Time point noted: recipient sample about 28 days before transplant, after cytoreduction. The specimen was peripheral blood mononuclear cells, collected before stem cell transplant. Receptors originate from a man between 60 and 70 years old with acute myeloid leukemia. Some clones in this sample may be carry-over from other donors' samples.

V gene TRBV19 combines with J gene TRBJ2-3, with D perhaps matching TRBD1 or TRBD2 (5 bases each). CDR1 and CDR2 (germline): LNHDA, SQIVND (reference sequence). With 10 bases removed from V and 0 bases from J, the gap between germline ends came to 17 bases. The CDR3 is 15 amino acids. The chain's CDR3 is CATTLGTWSTDTQYF. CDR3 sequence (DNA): TGTGCCACCACACTCGGGACGTGGAGCACAGATACGCAGTATTTT.

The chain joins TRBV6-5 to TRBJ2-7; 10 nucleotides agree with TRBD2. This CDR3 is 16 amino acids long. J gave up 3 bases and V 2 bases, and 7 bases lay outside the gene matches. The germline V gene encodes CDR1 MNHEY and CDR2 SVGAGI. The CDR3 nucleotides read TGTGCCAGCAGTTACCTGGGTAGCGGGGGGTACTACGAGCAGTACTTC. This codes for CASSYLGSGGYYEQYF.

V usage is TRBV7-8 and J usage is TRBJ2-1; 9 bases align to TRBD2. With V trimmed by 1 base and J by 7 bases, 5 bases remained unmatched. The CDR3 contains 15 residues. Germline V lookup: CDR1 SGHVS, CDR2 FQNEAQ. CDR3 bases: TGTGCCAGCAGCTTAGGGCGGGGGGGTCTTAATGAGCAGTTCTTC. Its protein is CASSLGRGGLNEQFF.

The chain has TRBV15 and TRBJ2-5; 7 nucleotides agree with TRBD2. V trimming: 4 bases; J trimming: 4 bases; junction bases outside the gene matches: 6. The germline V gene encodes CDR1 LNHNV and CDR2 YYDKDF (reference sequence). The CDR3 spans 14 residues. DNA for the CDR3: TGTGCCACCAGCAAGGGAGGGGACCCAGAGACCCAGTACTTC. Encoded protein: CATSKGGDPETQYF. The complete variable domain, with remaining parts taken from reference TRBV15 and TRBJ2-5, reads DAMVIQNPRYQVTQFGKPVTLSCSQTLNHNVMYWYQQKSSQAPKLLFHYYDKDFNNEADTPDNFQSRRPNTSFCFLDIRSPGLGDTAMYLCATSKGGDPETQYFGPGTRLLVL.

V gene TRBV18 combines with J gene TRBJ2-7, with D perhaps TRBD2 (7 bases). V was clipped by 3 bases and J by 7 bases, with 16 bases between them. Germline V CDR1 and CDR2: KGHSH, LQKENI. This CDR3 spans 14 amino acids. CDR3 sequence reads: CASSPVRGGGEQYF. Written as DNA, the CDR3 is TGTGCCAGCTCACCTGTCAGGGGCGGGGGTGAGCAGTACTTC.

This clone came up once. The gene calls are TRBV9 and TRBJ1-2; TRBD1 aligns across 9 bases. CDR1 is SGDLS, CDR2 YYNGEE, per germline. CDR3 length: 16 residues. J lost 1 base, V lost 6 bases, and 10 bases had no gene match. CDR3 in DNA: TGTGCCAGCAACCCTTGGACAGGGGAGGGTAACTATGGCTACACCTTC. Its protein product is CASNPWTGEGNYGYTF.

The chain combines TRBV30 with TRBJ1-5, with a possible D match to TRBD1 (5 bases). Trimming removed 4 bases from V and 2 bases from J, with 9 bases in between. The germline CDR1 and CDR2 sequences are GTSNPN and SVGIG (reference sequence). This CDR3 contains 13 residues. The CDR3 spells CAWKGTGNQPQHF. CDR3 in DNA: TGTGCCTGGAAAGGGACCGGCAATCAGCCCCAGCATTTT.

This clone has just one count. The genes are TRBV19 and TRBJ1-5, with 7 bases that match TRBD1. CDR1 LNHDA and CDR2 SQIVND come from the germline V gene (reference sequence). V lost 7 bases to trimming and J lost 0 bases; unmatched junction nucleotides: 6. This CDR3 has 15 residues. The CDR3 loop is CASNRDRSSNQPQHF. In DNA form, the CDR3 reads TGTGCCAGTAATAGGGACAGATCTAGCAATCAGCCCCAGCATTTT.

The CDR3 DNA reads as TGTGCCAGTAGTATAGGTATACAGGGGGTACGCACAGATACGCAGTATTTT. It yields the protein CASSIGIQGVRTDTQYF. The chain links TRBV19 to TRBJ2-3; 8 positions match TRBD1. CDR3 size: 17 residues. V lost 1 base and J lost 1; bases outside the gene matches: 7. CDR1 is LNHDA, CDR2 SQIVND, per germline (reference sequence).

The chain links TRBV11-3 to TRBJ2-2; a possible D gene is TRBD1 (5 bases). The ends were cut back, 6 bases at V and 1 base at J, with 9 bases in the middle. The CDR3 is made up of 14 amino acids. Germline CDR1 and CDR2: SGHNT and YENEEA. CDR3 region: CASSSGQNTGELFF. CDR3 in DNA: TGTGCCAGCAGTTCAGGGCAGAACACCGGGGAGCTGTTTTTT.

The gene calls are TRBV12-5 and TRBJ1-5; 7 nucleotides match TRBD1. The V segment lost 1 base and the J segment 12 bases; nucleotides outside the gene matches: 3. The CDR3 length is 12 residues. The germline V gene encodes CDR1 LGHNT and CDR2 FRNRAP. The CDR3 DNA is TGTGCTAGTGGTTTGGGCGACAGGGACCAGCATTTT. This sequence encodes CASGLGDRDQHF.

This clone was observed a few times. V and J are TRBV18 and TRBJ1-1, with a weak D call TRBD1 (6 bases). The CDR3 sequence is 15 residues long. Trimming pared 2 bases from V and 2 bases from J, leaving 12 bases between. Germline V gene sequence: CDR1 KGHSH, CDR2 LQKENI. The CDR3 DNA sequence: TGTGCCAGCTCACCATCGACAGGACGAAACACTGAAGCTTTCTTT. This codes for CASSPSTGRNTEAFF. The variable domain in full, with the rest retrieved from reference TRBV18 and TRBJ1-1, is NAGVMQNPRHLVRRRGQEARLRCSPMKGHSHVYWYRQLPEEGLKFMVYLQKENIIDESGMPKERFSAEFPKEGPSILRIQQVVRGDSAAYFCASSPSTGRNTEAFFGQGTRLTVV.

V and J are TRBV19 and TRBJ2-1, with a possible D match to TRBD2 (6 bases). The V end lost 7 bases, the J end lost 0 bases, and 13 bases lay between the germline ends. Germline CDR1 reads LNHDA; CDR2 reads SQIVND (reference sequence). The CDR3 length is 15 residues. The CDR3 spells CASTQRGSSYNEQFF. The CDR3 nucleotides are TGTGCCAGTACTCAACGGGGGAGCTCCTACAATGAGCAGTTCTTC. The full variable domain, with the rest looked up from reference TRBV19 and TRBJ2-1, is DGGITQSPKYLFRKEGQNVTLSCEQNLNHDAMYWYRQDPGQGLRLIYYSQIVNDFQKGDIAEGYSVSREKKESFPLTVTSAQKNPTAFYLCASTQRGSSYNEQFFGPGTRLTVL.

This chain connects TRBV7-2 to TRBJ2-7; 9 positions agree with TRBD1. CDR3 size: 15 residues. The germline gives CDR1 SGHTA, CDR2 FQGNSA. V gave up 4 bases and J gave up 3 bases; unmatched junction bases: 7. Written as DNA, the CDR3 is TGTGCCAGCAGCTCCTCCGGGACAGGGATCTACGAGCAGTACTTC. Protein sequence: CASSSSGTGIYEQYF.

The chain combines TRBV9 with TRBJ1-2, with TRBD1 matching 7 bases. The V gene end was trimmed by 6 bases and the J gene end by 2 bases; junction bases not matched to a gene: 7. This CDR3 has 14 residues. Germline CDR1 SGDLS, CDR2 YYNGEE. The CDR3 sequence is CASTQGLPNYGYTF. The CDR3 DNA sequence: TGTGCCAGCACACAGGGGCTTCCCAACTATGGCTACACCTTC. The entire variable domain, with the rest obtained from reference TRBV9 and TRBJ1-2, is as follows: DSGVTQTPKHLITATGQRVTLRCSPRSGDLSVYWYQQSLDQGLQFLIQYYNGEERAKGNILERFSAQQFPDLHSELNLSSLELGDSALYFCASTQGLPNYGYTFGSGTRLTVV.

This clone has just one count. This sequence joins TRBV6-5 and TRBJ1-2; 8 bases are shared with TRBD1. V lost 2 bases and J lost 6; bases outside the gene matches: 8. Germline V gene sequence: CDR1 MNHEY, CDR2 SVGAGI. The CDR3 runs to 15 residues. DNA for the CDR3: TGTGCCAGCAGTTACGGGGATAACAGGGGGAATGGCTACACCTTC. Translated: CASSYGDNRGNGYTF.

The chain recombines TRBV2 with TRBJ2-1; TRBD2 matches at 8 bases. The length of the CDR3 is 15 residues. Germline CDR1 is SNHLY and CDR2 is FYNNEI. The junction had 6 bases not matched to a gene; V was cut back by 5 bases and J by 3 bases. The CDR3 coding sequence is TGTGCCAGCAGTTTTAGCGGGGCCAACTACAATGAGCAGTTCTTC. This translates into CASSFSGANYNEQFF.

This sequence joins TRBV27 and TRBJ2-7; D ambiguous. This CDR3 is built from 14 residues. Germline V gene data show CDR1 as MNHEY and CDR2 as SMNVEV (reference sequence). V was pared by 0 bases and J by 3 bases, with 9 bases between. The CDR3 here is CASSLSGRIYEQYF. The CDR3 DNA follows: TGTGCCAGCAGTTTATCAGGACGGATCTACGAGCAGTACTTC.

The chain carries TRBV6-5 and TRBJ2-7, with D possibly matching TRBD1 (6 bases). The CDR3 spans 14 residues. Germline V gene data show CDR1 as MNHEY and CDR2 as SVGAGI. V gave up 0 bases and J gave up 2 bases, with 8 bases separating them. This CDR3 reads CASSYSPGAYEQYF. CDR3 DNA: TGTGCCAGCAGTTACTCGCCAGGGGCCTACGAGCAGTACTTC.

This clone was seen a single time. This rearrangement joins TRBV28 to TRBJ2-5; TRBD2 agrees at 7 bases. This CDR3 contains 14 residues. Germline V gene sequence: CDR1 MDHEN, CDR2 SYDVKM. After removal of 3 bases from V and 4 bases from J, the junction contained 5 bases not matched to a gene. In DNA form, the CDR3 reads TGTGCCAGCAGTTTGGCAGGGAGGGGAGAGACCCAGTACTTC. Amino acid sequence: CASSLAGRGETQYF. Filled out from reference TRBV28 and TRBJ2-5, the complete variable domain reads DVKVTQSSRYLVKRTGEKVFLECVQDMDHENMFWYRQDPGLGLRLIYFSYDVKMKEKGDIPEGYSVSREKKERFSLILESASTNQTSMYLCASSLAGRGETQYFGPGTRLLVL.

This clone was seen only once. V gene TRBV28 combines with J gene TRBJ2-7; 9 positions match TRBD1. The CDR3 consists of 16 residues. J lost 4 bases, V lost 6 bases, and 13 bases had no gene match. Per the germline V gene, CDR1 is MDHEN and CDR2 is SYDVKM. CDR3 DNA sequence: TGTGCCAGCAGAGTCTTCGGACAGGGGCCCCGATACGAGCAGTACTTC. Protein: CASRVFGQGPRYEQYF.

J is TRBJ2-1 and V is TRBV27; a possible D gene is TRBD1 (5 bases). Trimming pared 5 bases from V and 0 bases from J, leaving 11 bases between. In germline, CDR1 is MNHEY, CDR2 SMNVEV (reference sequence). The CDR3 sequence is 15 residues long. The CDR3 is CASSPQGISYNEQFF. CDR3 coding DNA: TGTGCCAGCAGTCCTCAGGGTATCTCCTACAATGAGCAGTTCTTC.

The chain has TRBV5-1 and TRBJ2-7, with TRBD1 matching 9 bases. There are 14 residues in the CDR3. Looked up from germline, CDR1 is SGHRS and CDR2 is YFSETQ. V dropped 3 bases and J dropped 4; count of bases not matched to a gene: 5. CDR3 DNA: TGCGCCAGCAGCTGGGGACAGGGAGGATACGAGCAGTACTTC. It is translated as CASSWGQGGYEQYF.

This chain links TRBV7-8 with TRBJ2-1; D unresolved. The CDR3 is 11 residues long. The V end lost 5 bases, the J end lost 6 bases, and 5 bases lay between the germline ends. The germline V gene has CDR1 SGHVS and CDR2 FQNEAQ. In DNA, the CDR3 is TGTGCCAGCAGCGGGTTCAATGAGCAGTTCTTC. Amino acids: CASSGFNEQFF. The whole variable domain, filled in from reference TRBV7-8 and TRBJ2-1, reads GAGVSQSPRYKVAKRGQDVALRCDPISGHVSLFWYQQALGQGPEFLTYFQNEAQLDKSGLPSDRFFAERPEGSVSTLKIQRTQQEDSAVYLCASSGFNEQFFGPGTRLTVL.

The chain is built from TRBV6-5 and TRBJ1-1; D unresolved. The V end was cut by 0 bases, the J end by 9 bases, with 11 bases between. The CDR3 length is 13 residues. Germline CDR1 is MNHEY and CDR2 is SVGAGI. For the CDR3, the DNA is TGTGCCAGCAGTTACTCCGAGCAGAAGCAAGCTTTCTTT. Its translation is CASSYSEQKQAFF.

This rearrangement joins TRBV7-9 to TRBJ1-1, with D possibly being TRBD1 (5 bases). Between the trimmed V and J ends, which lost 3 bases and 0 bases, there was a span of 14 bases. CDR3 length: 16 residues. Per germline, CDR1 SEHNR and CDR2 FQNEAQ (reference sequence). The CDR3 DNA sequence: TGTGCCAGCAGCTTGGGGGGTGGGAAAATGAACACTGAAGCTTTCTTT. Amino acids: CASSLGGGKMNTEAFF.

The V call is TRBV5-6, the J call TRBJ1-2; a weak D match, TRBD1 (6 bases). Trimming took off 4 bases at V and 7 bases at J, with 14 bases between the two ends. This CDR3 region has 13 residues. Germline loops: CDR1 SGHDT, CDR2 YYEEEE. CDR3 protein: CASSAGTLLGYTF. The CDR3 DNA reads TGTGCCAGCAGCGCGGGGACACTCCTTGGCTACACCTTC. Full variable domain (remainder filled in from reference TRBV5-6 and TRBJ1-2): DAGVTQSPTHLIKTRGQQVTLRCSPKSGHDTVSWYQQALGQGPQFIFQYYEEEERQRGNFPDRFSGHQFPNYSSELNVNALLLGDSALYLCASSAGTLLGYTFGSGTRLTVV.

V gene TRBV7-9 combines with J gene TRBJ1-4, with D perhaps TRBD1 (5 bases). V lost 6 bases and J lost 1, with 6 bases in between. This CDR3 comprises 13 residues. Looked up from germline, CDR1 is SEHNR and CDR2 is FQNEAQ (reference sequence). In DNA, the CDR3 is TGTGCCAGCAGAAGGGGAACTAATGAAAAACTGTTTTTT. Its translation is CASRRGTNEKLFF.

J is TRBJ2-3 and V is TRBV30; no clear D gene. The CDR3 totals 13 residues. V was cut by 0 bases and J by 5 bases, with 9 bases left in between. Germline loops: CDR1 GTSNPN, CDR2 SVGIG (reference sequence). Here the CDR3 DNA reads TGTGCCTGGAGTGTAAGAGCGCGAGATACGCAGTATTTT. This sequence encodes CAWSVRARDTQYF. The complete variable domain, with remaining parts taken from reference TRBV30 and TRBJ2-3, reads SQTIHQWPATLVQPVGSPLSLECTVEGTSNPNLYWYRQAAGRGLQLLFYSVGIGQISSEVPQNLSASRPQDRQFILSSKKLLLSDSGFYLCAWSVRARDTQYFGPGTRLTVL.

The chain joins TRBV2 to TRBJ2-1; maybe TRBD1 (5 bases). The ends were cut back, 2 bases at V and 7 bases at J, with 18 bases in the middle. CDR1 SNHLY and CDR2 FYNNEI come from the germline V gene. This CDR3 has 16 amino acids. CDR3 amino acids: CASSELAGASQNEQFF. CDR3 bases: TGTGCCAGCAGTGAATTGGCTGGGGCATCTCAGAATGAGCAGTTCTTC.

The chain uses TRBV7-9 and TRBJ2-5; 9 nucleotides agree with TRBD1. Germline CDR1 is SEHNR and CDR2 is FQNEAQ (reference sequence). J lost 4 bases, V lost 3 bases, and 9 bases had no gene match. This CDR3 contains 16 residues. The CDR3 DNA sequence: TGTGCCAGCAGCTTCAGGACAGGGGTGTTAGGAGAGACCCAGTACTTC. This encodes CASSFRTGVLGETQYF.

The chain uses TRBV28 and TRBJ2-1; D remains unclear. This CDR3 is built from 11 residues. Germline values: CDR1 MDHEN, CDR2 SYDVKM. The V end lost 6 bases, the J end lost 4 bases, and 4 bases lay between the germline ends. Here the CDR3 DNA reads TGTGCCAGCAGGGCATACAATGAGCAGTTCTTC. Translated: CASRAYNEQFF. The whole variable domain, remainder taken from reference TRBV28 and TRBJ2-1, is DVKVTQSSRYLVKRTGEKVFLECVQDMDHENMFWYRQDPGLGLRLIYFSYDVKMKEKGDIPEGYSVSREKKERFSLILESASTNQTSMYLCASRAYNEQFFGPGTRLTVL.